This T cell receptor (beta chain) is drawn from a study of radiation and T cells in renal cell carcinoma. Described time point: baseline pretreatment blood. The treatment: 15 Gy SBRT to primary tumor, nephrectomy 4 weeks later. In germline, CDR1 is MNHNS, CDR2 SASEGT. Trimming took 8 bases from V and 5 from J; bases not matched to a gene: 8. The CDR3 runs to 14 residues. Sequencing used immunoSEQ multiplex PCR; TCRdb keeps in-frame clones, though not all of them. The table lists 140,000 to 150,000 clones, about 87% of them singletons. The receptor was derived from a woman in her seventies with renal cell carcinoma. The source was blood, collected from a patient whose treatment included radiotherapy and nephrectomy. V is TRBV6-1 and J is TRBJ2-5; 10 bases match TRBD2. CDR3 residues: CASGPLAGDETQYF. The CDR3 DNA reads TGTGCCAGCGGGCCTCTAGCGGGGGACGAGACCCAGTACTTC.